This TCR beta chain appears in the sequencing data of a study of T cells after yellow fever vaccination. Note on this clonotype: The antigen remains unidentified.

The CDR3 covers 11 residues. V lost 7 bases and J 15 bases, leaving 13 bases between the germline ends. Germline V CDR1 and CDR2: LNHDA, SQIVND (reference sequence). Study-wide results and limits: Clones from primary vaccination mostly reappeared after the booster (roughly 97% CD4, around 90% CD8). Within FACS-sorted repertoires, abundant clonotypes contaminating from the bulk population could be present. Weaker overall, the secondary response nonetheless peaked faster (day 5 versus 15).

The authors made TCR cDNA by 5'RACE template switching, adding a universal primer site and UMIs. TCRdb itself ran the 5' RACE reads through MiXCR, one entry per CDR3 protein. The data contain 500,000 to 550,000 distinct CDR3 sequences, 20% to 25% of them singletons. The J gene is TRBJ1-6, the V gene TRBV19; D gene unclear. The source is a man between 18 and 35 years old who received the YFV17D yellow fever vaccine. Sequenced here: PBMCs, sampled more than 20 days after the first yellow fever vaccination. CDR3: CASTLDGNLHF. The CDR3 region has the DNA TGTGCCAGTACTCTGGACGGCAACCTCCACTTT.